Below, 11 T cell receptor beta chains from the same sample are listed, as sequenced in a study of spatial heterogeneity in lung cancer (dated by TCRdb to about 2019). The protocol used for the library was 5' RACE. TCRdb lists the instrument as NextSeq 500. TCRdb's own reprocessing of the public reads used fastp at Q25 and MiXCR and kept productive beta chains. Each entry is one CDR3 protein sequence, shown with its most common DNA and genes. The sample records approximately 6,100 distinct CDR3 sequences, around 13% of which are singletons. The biggest ten clones account for approximately 15% of the sample. Read against the paper, the sample's time point label means: sample taken at primary tumor resection. This specimen was lung tissue, taken at surgery. Receptors were obtained from a human donor with early-stage non-small cell lung cancer.

By sample fraction, this clonotype is medium-sized. A library prepared for alpha chains yielded this beta chain as an off-target read; its size is of little meaning. V usage is TRBV5-1 and J usage is TRBJ1-2, with 9 nucleotides matching TRBD1. The J segment lost 4 bases and the V segment lost 10 bases, leaving 14 bases of the junction unmatched. Germline CDR1 SGHRS, CDR2 YFSETQ. The CDR3 spans 15 residues. CDR3 protein: CASRDRVGLGYGYTF. In DNA, the CDR3 is TGCGCCTCCAGGGACAGGGTCGGTTTGGGCTATGGCTACACCTTC.

This clonotype appeared many times. The library was designed around alpha chains, so this beta chain is a stray read whose abundance carries little weight. The CDR3 protein is CASSQGSLGGEQFF. The CDR3 DNA reads TGTGCCAGCAGCCAAGGCTCCTTAGGCGGGGAGCAGTTCTTC. The chain joins TRBV14 to TRBJ2-1; TRBD2 is a possible D gene (5 bases). V was clipped by 1 base and J by 10 bases, with 14 bases between them. This CDR3 spans 14 amino acids. Germline CDR1 is SGHDN and CDR2 is FVKESK. The complete variable domain, with remaining parts taken from reference TRBV14 and TRBJ2-1, reads EAGVTQFPSHSVIEKGQTVTLRCDPISGHDNLYWYRRVMGKEIKFLLHFVKESKQDESGMPNNRFLAERTGGTYSTLKVQPAELEDSGVYFCASSQGSLGGEQFFGPGTRLTVL.

A note on this clonotype: This beta chain is off target for a library built for alpha chains, so its abundance means little. The gene calls are TRBV5-4 and TRBJ2-1; D gene unclear. Germline loops: CDR1 SGHNT, CDR2 YYREEE (reference sequence). There are 15 residues in the CDR3. Trimming cost V 0 bases and J 0 bases, with 7 bases left between them. The CDR3 spells CASSLDRSSYNEQFF. DNA for the CDR3: TGTGCCAGCAGCTTGGACAGAAGCTCCTACAATGAGCAGTTCTTC. Full variable domain (remainder filled in from reference TRBV5-4 and TRBJ2-1): ETGVTQSPTHLIKTRGQQVTLRCSSQSGHNTVSWYQQALGQGPQFIFQYYREEENGRGNFPPRFSGLQFPNYSSELNVNALELDDSALYLCASSLDRSSYNEQFFGPGTRLTVL.

There are many counts of this clonotype. Within a library made for alpha chains, this beta chain is off target, and its count is uninformative. The V call is TRBV28, the J call TRBJ2-3, with D possibly being TRBD1 or TRBD2 (5 bases each). The CDR3 contains 14 residues. Trimming cost V 5 bases and J 7 bases, with 16 bases left between them. Germline V gene lookup returns CDR1 MDHEN and CDR2 SYDVKM. CDR3 DNA sequence: TGTGCCAGCAGTCCCCCCCAACGGGGACATACGCAGTATTTT. Its translation: CASSPPQRGHTQYF.

Sample share makes this clonotype medium-sized. This beta chain was picked up by a library intended for alpha chains and is off target, so its count carries little meaning. The chain recombines TRBV5-1 with TRBJ2-6; perhaps TRBD1 as D (5 bases). Germline assignment: CDR1 SGHRS and CDR2 YFSETQ. The CDR3 is 19 residues long. V was pared by 2 bases and J by 0 bases, with 18 bases between. CDR3 amino acids: CASSLRGQVLSSGANVLTF. DNA of the CDR3: TGCGCCAGCAGCTTACGAGGACAAGTTTTAAGCTCTGGGGCCAACGTCCTGACTTTC. The full variable domain, its missing parts supplied by reference TRBV5-1 and TRBJ2-6, is KAGVTQTPRYLIKTRGQQVTLSCSPISGHRSVSWYQQTPGQGLQFLFEYFSETQRNKGNFPGRFSGRQFSNSRSEMNVSTLELGDSALYLCASSLRGQVLSSGANVLTFGAGSRLTVL.

In this sample, this clonotype is medium-sized (0.01 to 0.1%). This beta chain was picked up by a library intended for alpha chains and is off target, so its count carries little meaning. The chain is built from TRBV29-1 and TRBJ2-1; 7 positions agree with TRBD1. Per germline, CDR1 SQVTM and CDR2 ANQGSEA. The V and J ends lost 3 bases and 8 bases, in that order; junction bases with no gene match: 7. This CDR3 spans 13 amino acids. The CDR3 is CSVDRGWDDEQFF. Written as DNA, the CDR3 is TGCAGCGTTGACAGGGGGTGGGACGATGAGCAGTTCTTC.

Comments on this clonotype: The library was prepared for alpha chains; this beta chain is a stray read, so its frequency means little. The chain is built from TRBV10-3 and TRBJ2-1, with 9 bases identical to TRBD1. Germline lookup yields CDR1 ENHRY and CDR2 SYGVKD. The CDR3 is 18 residues long. J gave up 5 bases and V 3 bases, and 14 bases lay outside the gene matches. The CDR3 DNA follows: TGTGCCATCAGTGATGTTCGAGTAAGGACAGGGGCTGACAATGAGCAGTTCTTC. It encodes CAISDVRVRTGADNEQFF.

Ten or more counts support this clonotype. The library was built for alpha chains, so this beta chain is an off-target read and its size means little. This chain uses TRBV6-1 with TRBJ2-7; no definite D call. Per the germline V gene, CDR1 is MNHNS and CDR2 is SASEGT. The CDR3 length is 14 residues. Between the trimmed V and J ends, which lost 0 bases and 2 bases, there was a span of 8 bases. CDR3 in DNA: TGTGCCAGCAGTGAAGCCGGTGGGGCCTACGAGCAGTACTTC. Residues: CASSEAGGAYEQYF.

This clonotype is categorized as medium-sized (0.01 to 0.1%). The library was designed around alpha chains, so this beta chain is a stray read whose abundance carries little weight. V is TRBV10-3 and J is TRBJ2-7; weak D call: TRBD1 (6 bases). The germline V and J ends were trimmed by 7 bases and 0 bases, with 16 bases remaining between them. Germline loops: CDR1 ENHRY, CDR2 SYGVKD. This CDR3 contains 15 residues. The CDR3 DNA reads as TGTGCCATCAAACAGGGTCCAGGCGGCTCCTACGAGCAGTACTTC. This codes for CAIKQGPGGSYEQYF.

This clonotype is medium-sized within its sample. This beta chain is off target for a library built for alpha chains, so its abundance means little. V gene TRBV12-3 or TRBV12-4 combines with J gene TRBJ1-5; D is ambiguous. The V end was cut by 1 base, the J end by 2 bases, with 12 bases between. The CDR3 runs 16 residues. The CDR3, as DNA: TGTGCCAGCAGTTTAGTTCCGTGGCGGGGCAATCAGCCCCAGCATTTT. Amino acids: CASSLVPWRGNQPQHF.

Judged by abundance, this clonotype is medium-sized. This beta chain represents an off-target read in a library built for alpha chains; its size is of limited meaning. This chain links TRBV20-1 with TRBJ2-7; 12 bases map to TRBD2. The CDR3 covers 14 residues. The germline gives CDR1 DFQATT, CDR2 SNEGSKA (reference sequence). The trim removed 6 bases at V and 4 bases at J, leaving 7 bases unmatched. The CDR3 region is CSATLAGGKYEQYF. CDR3 sequence (DNA): TGCAGTGCCACTCTAGCGGGAGGGAAGTACGAGCAGTACTTC.